The source of this TCR beta chain is a study of regulatory T cells in long-lasting Graves disease. This clonotype has a count of ten or more. What it recognizes is unknown. Overall study findings and caveats: Gene preferences differed: TRBV28, TRBJ1-2, TRBJ2-5 in persistent cases.

Specified time point: newly diagnosed GD, antithyroid drugs for less than 3 months. Isolated PBMC RNA provided the starting material for the TCR library. Each patient gave approximately 9.6 milliliters of EDTA-anticoagulated peripheral blood. The CDR3 is made up of 11 amino acids. V was trimmed by 1 base and J by 14 bases, leaving 8 bases between them. Arm-PCR of CDR3 regions and iRepertoire HTBI primers were used to build TCR beta libraries. TCRdb redid the calling of the multiplex PCR reads with MiXCR, one entry per CDR3 protein. The profile shows around 500,000 distinct CDR3 sequences, 15% to 20% of them singletons. The same data also contributed to another study, on T cells in Graves' hyperthyroidism and ophthalmopathy.

The specimen comprised peripheral blood mononuclear cells (PBMCs), sampled at new diagnosis, from a patient treated with antithyroid drugs. The TCR comes from a woman aged 40-65 years with Graves disease. The chain combines TRBV12-3 or TRBV12-4 with TRBJ1-4; D gene unclear. Here the CDR3 DNA reads TGTGCCAGCAGTTTAGGTGGACGGCTGTTTTTT. This encodes CASSLGGRLFF.